This entry lists 14 T cell receptor beta chains sequenced from one sample in a study of T cells in Graves' hyperthyroidism and ophthalmopathy. Amplified TCR beta CDR3 regions derived from RNA transcripts. HTBI primers were used for first-round RT-PCR of the TCR CDR3. In TCRdb, the multiplex PCR reads were re-called with MiXCR into one record per CDR3 protein. This table has hundreds of thousands of distinct CDR3 sequences, over 12% appearing once. The sequencing input was blood. These receptors originate from a middle-aged woman with Graves' ophthalmopathy.

This clonotype was detected only once. The rearrangement links TRBV28 to TRBJ1-5; the D is unclear. Germline V lookup: CDR1 MDHEN, CDR2 SYDVKM. V lost 7 bases to trimming and J lost 6 bases, with 19 bases between them. This CDR3 contains 15 residues. The CDR3 sequence: CASNLPSGRGQPQHF. Here the CDR3 DNA reads TGTGCCAGCAACCTCCCGTCCGGGCGAGGTCAGCCCCAGCATTTT.

Many counts were recorded for this clonotype. The chain combines TRBV5-1 with TRBJ2-2; unclear D gene. CDR3 size: 14 residues. CDR1 and CDR2 (germline): SGHRS, YFSETQ. Trimming took off 6 bases at V and 0 bases at J, with 9 bases between the two ends. Here the CDR3 reads CASKTDTNTGELFF. CDR3 nucleotide sequence: TGCGCCAGCAAAACTGACACGAACACCGGGGAGCTGTTTTTT.

This clonotype was found a few times. The genes are TRBV18 and TRBJ1-1; D unclear. Trimming removed 6 bases at V and 7 bases at J, with 12 bases between. The V gene's germline CDR1 is KGHSH and CDR2 LQKENI. The CDR3 loop spans 12 amino acids. CDR3 sequence: CASSYGPLEAFF. The CDR3 region has the DNA TGTGCCAGCTCCTATGGACCGCTTGAAGCTTTCTTT.

CDR3 amino acids: CASSAQAAQETQYF. In DNA, the CDR3 is TGTGCCAGCAGCGCACAGGCAGCCCAAGAGACCCAGTACTTC. The V gene is TRBV11-1, the J gene TRBJ2-5; D possibly corresponds to TRBD1 (5 bases). The V gene's germline CDR1 is SGHAT and CDR2 FQDESV (reference sequence). V was pared by 5 bases and J by 1 base, with 11 bases between. This CDR3 has 14 amino acids.

This clonotype occurred many times. This rearrangement joins TRBV12-3 or TRBV12-4 to TRBJ1-2, with a weak D call TRBD1 (5 bases). There are 14 residues in the CDR3. V shed 2 bases and J shed 8 bases, with 15 bases lying between them. The CDR3 region has the DNA TGTGCCAGCAGTTTATATAGGCAGGGAGAAGGCTACACCTTC. Translating gives CASSLYRQGEGYTF.

This clonotype occurred many times. The chain uses TRBV7-9 and TRBJ2-7; possibly TRBD1 or TRBD2 for D (5 bases each). The V gene's germline CDR1 is SEHNR and CDR2 FQNEAQ (reference sequence). The V gene lost 5 bases and the J gene lost 12 bases, with 20 bases spanning the gap. The CDR3 is 13 residues long. CDR3 loop: CASSNYAGTPGYF. The CDR3 bases are TGTGCCAGCAGCAACTACGCCGGGACCCCGGGGTACTTC.

Ten or more counts support this clonotype. The J gene is TRBJ1-5, the V gene TRBV27; 7 bases are a match to TRBD1. Germline V gene data show CDR1 as MNHEY and CDR2 as SMNVEV (reference sequence). This CDR3 region has 17 residues. J lost 6 bases, V lost 4 bases, and 15 bases had no gene match. CDR3 coding DNA: TGTGCCAGCAGTTCTTGGGACAGCGGGAGGGCAGGTCAGCCCCAGCATTTT. This codes for CASSSWDSGRAGQPQHF.

The table lists this clonotype with a count of one. This chain joins TRBV4-1 and TRBJ2-7; D is tentatively TRBD1 or TRBD2 (5 bases each). Trimming removed 0 bases at V and 2 bases at J, with 14 bases between. The CDR3 extends over 16 amino acids. Germline V gene data show CDR1 as MGHRA and CDR2 as YSYEKL. DNA of the CDR3: TGCGCCAGCAGCCAAGAGGGACCAGTAGGAACCTACGAGCAGTACTTC. It is translated as CASSQEGPVGTYEQYF.

This clonotype was seen many times. The rearrangement links TRBV7-2 to TRBJ2-7; TRBD1 agrees at 9 bases. Germline CDR1 reads SGHTA; CDR2 reads FQGNSA. CDR3 length: 14 residues. V was clipped by 3 bases and J by 3 bases; unmatched bases: 3. The CDR3, as DNA: TGTGCCAGCAGCTTGGACAGGGGCCTCTACGAGCAGTACTTC. Its protein is CASSLDRGLYEQYF.

This clonotype was counted many times. The rearrangement joins TRBV12-3 or TRBV12-4 to TRBJ1-1; D perhaps matches TRBD1 (5 bases). The V end lost 7 bases, the J end lost 4 bases, and 13 bases lay between the germline ends. CDR3 length equals 13 residues. CDR3 in amino acids: CASNQDTSTEAFF. The CDR3 DNA follows: TGTGCCAGCAACCAGGACACTAGCACTGAAGCTTTCTTT.

This clonotype was detected many times. The gene calls are TRBV28 and TRBJ2-2; D is unclear. The CDR3 extends over 18 amino acids. Germline assignment: CDR1 MDHEN and CDR2 SYDVKM. Trimming cost V 6 bases and J 0 bases, with 20 bases left between them. Here the CDR3 reads CASRGIWTADSNTGELFF. DNA for the CDR3: TGTGCCAGCAGGGGAATCTGGACCGCAGATTCGAACACCGGGGAGCTGTTTTTT. The full variable domain, completed using reference TRBV28 and TRBJ2-2, is DVKVTQSSRYLVKRTGEKVFLECVQDMDHENMFWYRQDPGLGLRLIYFSYDVKMKEKGDIPEGYSVSREKKERFSLILESASTNQTSMYLCASRGIWTADSNTGELFFGEGSRLTVL.

This clonotype occurred a few times. The chain recombines TRBV11-2 with TRBJ2-3, with a weak D call TRBD1 (5 bases). CDR3 length: 16 amino acids. In germline, CDR1 is SGHAT, CDR2 FQNNGV. The V gene lost 0 bases and the J gene lost 5 bases, with 15 bases spanning the gap. DNA of the CDR3: TGTGCCAGCAGCTTAGAGCAGGGAATACGTAGAGATACGCAGTATTTT. Translated: CASSLEQGIRRDTQYF.

This chain joins TRBV28 and TRBJ2-2; D is unclear. The CDR3 runs to 17 residues. Germline V CDR1 and CDR2: MDHEN, SYDVKM. V was cut by 2 bases and J by 4 bases, with 17 bases left in between. The CDR3 nucleotides read TGTGCCAGCAGTTTAGCGGCTTGGCAGTACCGCACCGGGGAGCTGTTTTTT. It translates to CASSLAAWQYRTGELFF.

Ten or more counts support this clonotype. The rearrangement uses TRBV12-3 or TRBV12-4 and TRBJ1-1, with TRBD1 matching 9 bases. The CDR3 runs to 14 residues. Trimming at V came to 5 bases and at J to 5 bases, leaving 6 bases not matched to a gene. The CDR3 is CASSLRQGVTEAFF. CDR3 coding DNA: TGTGCCAGCAGTCTTCGACAGGGGGTGACTGAAGCTTTCTTT.